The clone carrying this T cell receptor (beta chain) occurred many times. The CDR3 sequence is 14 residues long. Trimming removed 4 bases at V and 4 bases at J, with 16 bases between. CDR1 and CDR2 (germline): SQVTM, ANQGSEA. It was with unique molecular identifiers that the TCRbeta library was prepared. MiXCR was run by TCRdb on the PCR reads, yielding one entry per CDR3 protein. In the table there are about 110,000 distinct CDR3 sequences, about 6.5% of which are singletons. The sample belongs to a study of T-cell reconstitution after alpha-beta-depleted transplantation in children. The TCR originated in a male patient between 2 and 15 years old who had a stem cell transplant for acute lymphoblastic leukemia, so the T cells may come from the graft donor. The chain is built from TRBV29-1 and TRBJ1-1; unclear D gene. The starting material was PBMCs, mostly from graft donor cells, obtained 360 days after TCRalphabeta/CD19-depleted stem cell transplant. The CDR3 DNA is TGCAGCGTTGCTAATCTGGGTAGAAGCACTGAAGCTTTCTTT. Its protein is CSVANLGRSTEAFF.